Each of the 31 T cell receptor beta chains below was sequenced from the same sample in a study of T cell repertoires in cytomegalovirus infection. Their target antigens are unknown. One entry per CDR3 protein, called by TCRdb with MiXCR from the reads. The sample consists of hundreds of thousands of distinct CDR3 sequences, roughly 30% of them appearing once. The specimen comprised cultured CD8+ T cells from PBMCs, sampled from culture after CMV antigen stimulation. These TCRs come from a human donor in good health (CMV status not recorded). Some clones in this sample may be carry-over from other donors' samples.

The V call is TRBV6-2 or TRBV6-3, the J call TRBJ2-2; maybe TRBD1 (5 bases). The CDR3 runs to 15 residues. The V and J ends lost 0 bases and 6 bases respectively, with 11 bases between them. The germline V gene has CDR1 MNHEY and CDR2 SVGEGT. Here the CDR3 reads CASSYSPDNPGELFF. DNA of the CDR3: TGTGCCAGCAGTTACTCGCCGGACAACCCCGGGGAGCTGTTTTTT.

V is TRBV25-1 and J is TRBJ2-7, with no clear D. Looked up from germline, CDR1 is MGHDK and CDR2 is SYGVNS. This CDR3 region has 12 residues. With 2 bases removed from V and 5 bases from J, the gap between germline ends came to 7 bases. CDR3 loop: CASSEIGDEQYF. The CDR3 DNA reads as TGTGCCAGCAGTGAAATAGGCGACGAGCAGTACTTC.

This clonotype occurred a few times. CDR3 coding DNA: TGTGCCAGCAGTTCTGGGTTCGAGCAGTACGTC. Its protein is CASSSGFEQYV. The rearrangement joins TRBV28 to TRBJ2-7; D is ambiguous. V gave up 4 bases and J gave up 6 bases, with 7 bases separating them. Germline V gene sequence: CDR1 MDHEN, CDR2 SYDVKM. The CDR3 totals 11 residues.

The rearrangement joins TRBV6-2 or TRBV6-3 to TRBJ2-1; 15 bases line up with TRBD2. Germline-derived CDR1 and CDR2 are MNHEY and SVGEGT. J was trimmed by 7 bases and V by 0 bases; bases with no gene match: 10. The CDR3 has 19 residues. The CDR3 region is CASSYSGTSGGRVKNEQFF. The CDR3 coding sequence is TGTGCCAGCAGTTACTCCGGGACTAGCGGGGGGAGAGTTAAAAATGAGCAGTTCTTC.

This clonotype was counted a few times. V is TRBV27 and J is TRBJ2-1, with 7 positions matching TRBD1. Germline V gene data show CDR1 as MNHEY and CDR2 as SMNVEV (reference sequence). This CDR3 comprises 16 residues. The V gene end was trimmed by 4 bases and the J gene end by 3 bases; junction bases not matched to a gene: 9. CDR3 nucleotides: TGTGCCAGCAGTTCCCGACAGGGATTGGTCTACAATGAGCAGTTCTTC. Translating it yields CASSSRQGLVYNEQFF.

The gene calls are TRBV7-6 and TRBJ2-5; perhaps TRBD2 as D (6 bases). From germline, CDR1 is SGHVS and CDR2 FNYEAQ. The CDR3 is 15 residues long. V was trimmed by 5 bases and J by 0 bases, leaving 13 bases between them. The CDR3 DNA sequence: TGTGCCAGCAGCCCCCGGGGACTGTACCAAGAGACCCAGTACTTC. As protein: CASSPRGLYQETQYF.

This clonotype was detected only a few times. CDR3 sequence: CASGGISYEQYF. CDR3 in DNA: TGTGCCAGCGGAGGAATCTCCTACGAGCAGTACTTC. This chain uses TRBV7-9 with TRBJ2-7; tentative D call: TRBD2 (5 bases). Germline assignment: CDR1 SEHNR and CDR2 FQNEAQ (reference sequence). The CDR3 length is 12 residues. V was cut by 8 bases and J by 0 bases, with 8 bases left in between.

Only one count was recorded for this clonotype. The rearrangement links TRBV5-1 to TRBJ1-1; D might be TRBD1 (5 bases). Per the germline V gene, CDR1 is SGHRS and CDR2 is YFSETQ. The CDR3 has 14 amino acids. V was pared by 4 bases and J by 5 bases, with 15 bases between. The CDR3 DNA is TGCGCCAGCAGCAGATTCGCCGGGGGGACTGAAGCTTTCTTT. It specifies CASSRFAGGTEAFF.

The sample holds a few counts of this clonotype. The chain joins TRBV14 to TRBJ2-7; no firm D call. Germline CDR1 and CDR2: SGHDN and FVKESK. Trimming cost V 0 bases and J 0 bases, with 6 bases left between them. The CDR3 is made up of 14 amino acids. As DNA, the CDR3 is TGTGCCAGCAGCCAAGAAACAGCCTCCTACGAGCAGTACTTC. Amino acid sequence: CASSQETASYEQYF.

The V call is TRBV4-1, the J call TRBJ2-3, with 8 positions matching TRBD2. V lost 1 base to trimming and J lost 2 bases; unmatched junction nucleotides: 5. The CDR3 sequence is 16 residues long. Germline CDR1 and CDR2: MGHRA and YSYEKL. DNA for the CDR3: TGCGCCAGCAGCCAAGTAGCGGGGACGGACACAGATACGCAGTATTTT. Encoded protein: CASSQVAGTDTDTQYF.

This clonotype was seen many times. The chain carries TRBV2 and TRBJ2-1; D unresolved. Deletions cut 6 bases from V and 8 bases from J, with 17 bases between. Germline CDR1 reads SNHLY; CDR2 reads FYNNEI. The CDR3 length is 14 residues. This chain's CDR3 is CASRGSITPDEQFF. The CDR3 bases are TGTGCCAGCAGGGGTAGCATTACTCCCGATGAGCAGTTCTTC.

This clonotype occurred many times. V and J are TRBV7-9 and TRBJ1-1; no reliable D call. CDR3 size: 15 residues. Germline V gene data show CDR1 as SEHNR and CDR2 as FQNEAQ (reference sequence). V lost 4 bases, J lost 0 bases, and 12 bases lay in between. CDR3 in DNA: TGTGCCAGCAGCTCCTACAGCAATTTGAACACTGAAGCTTTCTTT. This gives the protein CASSSYSNLNTEAFF.

This clonotype came up many times. The junction differs from germline at one of its ends, possibly a read error. V is TRBV4-1 and J is TRBJ1-1; no clear D. Germline-derived CDR1 and CDR2 are MGHRA and YSYEKL. This CDR3 is built from 13 residues. The CDR3 loop reads CASSPSPNTEAFF. The CDR3 DNA is TGTGCCAGCAGCCCAAGCCCGAACACTGAAGCTTTCTTT.

This clonotype was picked up many times. The rearrangement links TRBV7-8 to TRBJ2-2; no definite D call. Germline CDR1 SGHVS, CDR2 FQNEAQ. The CDR3 is 12 residues long. V lost 7 bases, J lost 15 bases, and 18 bases lay in between. The DNA for the CDR3 is TGTGCCAGCACCGCGCAGCTGGACCGGGTGTTTTTT. Its translation: CASTAQLDRVFF. Full variable domain (outside the CDR3, taken from reference TRBV7-8 and TRBJ2-2): GAGVSQSPRYKVAKRGQDVALRCDPISGHVSLFWYQQALGQGPEFLTYFQNEAQLDKSGLPSDRFFAERPEGSVSTLKIQRTQQEDSAVYLCASTAQLDRVFFGEGSRLTVL.

The chain has TRBV2 and TRBJ1-3, with 7 bases aligning to TRBD1. This CDR3 region has 14 residues. V dropped 2 bases and J dropped 4; count of bases not matched to a gene: 2. Germline V gene lookup returns CDR1 SNHLY and CDR2 FYNNEI. The CDR3 reads CASSEYRGGNTIYF. In DNA, the CDR3 is TGTGCCAGCAGTGAATACAGGGGAGGAAACACCATATATTTT.

This clonotype was found a few times. The chain recombines TRBV28 with TRBJ1-5, with D perhaps TRBD1 (6 bases). Germline values: CDR1 MDHEN, CDR2 SYDVKM. Trimming took 1 base from V and 1 from J, leaving 14 bases between them. CDR3 length: 17 amino acids. The CDR3 spells CASSLFGGAGSNQPQHF. The CDR3 DNA reads as TGTGCCAGCAGTTTATTTGGGGGCGCGGGAAGCAATCAGCCCCAGCATTTT. Full variable domain (outside the CDR3, taken from reference TRBV28 and TRBJ1-5): DVKVTQSSRYLVKRTGEKVFLECVQDMDHENMFWYRQDPGLGLRLIYFSYDVKMKEKGDIPEGYSVSREKKERFSLILESASTNQTSMYLCASSLFGGAGSNQPQHFGDGTRLSIL.

This sequence joins TRBV13 and TRBJ1-6; 7 bases match TRBD1. The ends lost 3 bases at V and 0 bases at J; junction bases unmatched: 20. Germline CDR1 reads PRHDT; CDR2 reads FYEKMQ (reference sequence). This CDR3 is built from 22 residues. The CDR3, as DNA: TGTGCCAGCAGCTTGGGACGGAAACTCATTCACAGGGGAGACTCCTATAATTCACCCCTCCACTTT. Amino acid sequence: CASSLGRKLIHRGDSYNSPLHF. Using reference TRBV13 and TRBJ1-6 for the parts outside the CDR3, the full variable domain is AAGVIQSPRHLIKEKRETATLKCYPIPRHDTVYWYQQGPGQDPQFLISFYEKMQSDKGSIPDRFSAQQFSDYHSELNMSSLELGDSALYFCASSLGRKLIHRGDSYNSPLHFGNGTRLTVT.

This clonotype was seen a handful of times. V gene TRBV5-4 combines with J gene TRBJ2-5; 10 bases align to TRBD2. The CDR3 is 16 residues long. Germline-derived CDR1 and CDR2 are SGHNT and YYREEE (reference sequence). With V trimmed by 0 bases and J by 4 bases, 6 bases remained unmatched. The DNA of the CDR3 is TGTGCCAGCAGCTTGGGTGTTCGGACTAGCGGAGAGACCCAGTACTTC. Amino acid sequence: CASSLGVRTSGETQYF.

This clonotype has a handful of counts. The V gene is TRBV7-6, the J gene TRBJ1-2; no reliable D call. CDR1 SGHVS and CDR2 FNYEAQ come from the germline V gene. This CDR3 has 13 amino acids. V dropped 1 base and J dropped 4 bases, with 7 bases sitting between them. The CDR3 DNA is TGTGCCAGCAGCTTAGAGGAGGTCTATGGCTACACCTTC. It specifies CASSLEEVYGYTF.

The chain has TRBV4-1 and TRBJ2-5; 7 nucleotides match TRBD1. The germline V gene has CDR1 MGHRA and CDR2 YSYEKL. CDR3 length: 13 residues. The V gene end was trimmed by 1 base and the J gene end by 13 bases; junction bases not matched to a gene: 9. CDR3 DNA sequence: TGCGCCAGCAGCCAAGCGACAGGGAGCAATAGGTACTTC. Its protein is CASSQATGSNRYF.

This clonotype was picked up a small number of times. The chain recombines TRBV7-4 with TRBJ1-1; a weak D match, TRBD1 (6 bases). CDR3 length equals 17 residues. Germline assignment: CDR1 SGHVT and CDR2 SQSDAQ. V lost 2 bases to trimming and J lost 1 base, with 17 bases between them. The CDR3 reads CASSLSLRGGANTEAFF. CDR3 nucleotides: TGTGCCAGCAGCTTATCCCTCAGGGGCGGAGCGAACACTGAAGCTTTCTTT.

This clonotype was counted between two and nine times. The gene calls are TRBV7-3 and TRBJ1-6; the match to TRBD1 covers 8 bases. The ends lost 6 bases at V and 4 bases at J; junction bases unmatched: 5. The V gene's germline CDR1 is SGHTA and CDR2 FQGTGA. This CDR3 is 15 amino acids long. The CDR3 DNA reads TGTGCCAGCAGTCAGACAGGGGCATATAATTCACCCCTCCACTTT. Translated: CASSQTGAYNSPLHF.

This clonotype has a count of ten or more. The gene calls are TRBV7-2 and TRBJ2-3, with D possibly matching TRBD1 (6 bases). The CDR3 runs to 15 residues. The V gene's germline CDR1 is SGHTA and CDR2 FQGNSA. Between the trimmed V and J ends, which lost 4 bases and 0 bases, there was a span of 11 bases. CDR3 bases: TGTGCCAGCAGCTCCCAGGGGCCCAGCACAGATACGCAGTATTTT. This sequence encodes CASSSQGPSTDTQYF.

The V gene is TRBV20-1, the J gene TRBJ2-7; TRBD2 is a possible D gene (5 bases). V was cut by 2 bases and J by 0 bases, with 11 bases left in between. The CDR3 spans 14 residues. Germline V gene lookup returns CDR1 DFQATT and CDR2 SNEGSKA (reference sequence). CDR3 sequence: CSARRENASYEQYF. Written as DNA, the CDR3 is TGCAGTGCTAGAAGGGAGAACGCCTCCTACGAGCAGTACTTC.

This clonotype was seen a few times. The V gene is TRBV7-9, the J gene TRBJ2-3; D might be TRBD2 (6 bases). The CDR3 contains 14 residues. The V end lost 8 bases, the J end lost 1 base, and 13 bases lay between the germline ends. CDR1 is SEHNR, CDR2 FQNEAQ, per germline (reference sequence). CDR3 protein: CASAGTRGTDTQYF. DNA of the CDR3: TGTGCCAGCGCCGGGACTCGGGGCACAGATACGCAGTATTTT.

The rearrangement joins TRBV4-1 to TRBJ2-5; a possible D gene is TRBD1 (5 bases). The germline CDR1 and CDR2 sequences are MGHRA and YSYEKL. Trimming removed 8 bases from V and 5 bases from J, with 18 bases in between. The CDR3 runs 14 residues. CDR3 bases: TGCGCCAGCGCAGCTTGGGGCAGGGTCGAGACCCAGTACTTC. Its protein is CASAAWGRVETQYF.

The rearrangement uses TRBV6-1 and TRBJ2-7; 7 bases align to TRBD1. CDR3 length: 13 amino acids. Germline trimming cut 2 bases from V and 3 bases from J; bases unmatched to any gene: 1. From germline, CDR1 is MNHNS and CDR2 SASEGT. Written as DNA, the CDR3 is TGTGCCAGCAGTGAAACAGGGGACTACGAGCAGTACTTC. This codes for CASSETGDYEQYF.

The chain joins TRBV24-1 to TRBJ2-2; possible D gene TRBD1, 5 bases. V lost 4 bases, J lost 1 base, and 15 bases lay in between. CDR1 is KGHDR and CDR2 is SFDVKD in the germline V gene. The CDR3 loop spans 17 amino acids. CDR3 sequence: CATSEHRQAQNTGELFF. The CDR3 DNA follows: TGTGCCACCAGTGAACACAGGCAAGCACAGAACACCGGGGAGCTGTTTTTT.

This clonotype came up a few times. The chain recombines TRBV20-1 with TRBJ1-2; 7 bases line up with TRBD1. From germline, CDR1 is DFQATT and CDR2 SNEGSKA (reference sequence). The V and J ends lost 3 bases and 0 bases, in that order; junction bases with no gene match: 13. There are 17 residues in the CDR3. The CDR3 bases are TGCAGTGCTAGCCCCCAAGGGACAGATGGGCCTAACTATGGCTACACCTTC. Protein product: CSASPQGTDGPNYGYTF.

This clonotype has more than one count but fewer than ten. The rearrangement joins TRBV28 to TRBJ2-1, with unresolved D. Germline V lookup: CDR1 MDHEN, CDR2 SYDVKM. V was trimmed by 4 bases and J by 13 bases, leaving 11 bases between them. The CDR3 is 11 amino acids. The CDR3 DNA reads TGTGCCAGCAGTTCATGGGGTAACCAGTTCTTC. The encoded protein is CASSSWGNQFF.

V and J are TRBV11-3 and TRBJ2-2, with TRBD1 as a possible D gene (6 bases). The germline gives CDR1 SGHNT, CDR2 YENEEA. The CDR3 has 14 residues. Trimming removed 5 bases at V and 5 bases at J, with 12 bases between. As DNA, the CDR3 is TGTGCCAGCAGCAGTAGTGACAGGACCGGGGAGCTGTTTTTT. As protein: CASSSSDRTGELFF.